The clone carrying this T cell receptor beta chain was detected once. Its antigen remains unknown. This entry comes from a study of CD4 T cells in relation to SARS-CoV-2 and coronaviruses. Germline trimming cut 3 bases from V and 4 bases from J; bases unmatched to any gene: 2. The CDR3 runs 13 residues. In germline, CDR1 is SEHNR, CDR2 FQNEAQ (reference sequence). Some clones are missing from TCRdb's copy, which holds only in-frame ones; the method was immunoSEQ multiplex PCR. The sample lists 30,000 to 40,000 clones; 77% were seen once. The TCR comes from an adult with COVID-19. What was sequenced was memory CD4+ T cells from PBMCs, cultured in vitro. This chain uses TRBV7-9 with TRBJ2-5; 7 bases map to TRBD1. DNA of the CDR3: TGTGCCAGCAGCTTGGCAGGGGGAGAGACCCAGTACTTC. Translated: CASSLAGGETQYF.